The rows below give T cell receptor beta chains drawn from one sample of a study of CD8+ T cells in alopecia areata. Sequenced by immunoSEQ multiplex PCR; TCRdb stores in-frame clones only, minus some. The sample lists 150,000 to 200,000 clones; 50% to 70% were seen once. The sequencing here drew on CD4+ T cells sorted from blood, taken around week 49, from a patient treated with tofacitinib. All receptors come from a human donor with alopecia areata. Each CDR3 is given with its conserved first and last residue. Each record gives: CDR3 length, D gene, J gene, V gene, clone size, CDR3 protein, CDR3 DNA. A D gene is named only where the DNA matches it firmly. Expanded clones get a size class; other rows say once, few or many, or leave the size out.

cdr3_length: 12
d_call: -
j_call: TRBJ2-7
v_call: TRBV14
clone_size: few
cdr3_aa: CASSRGVYEQYF
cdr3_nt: TGTGCCAGCAGCCGCGGGGTCTACGAGCAGTACTTC

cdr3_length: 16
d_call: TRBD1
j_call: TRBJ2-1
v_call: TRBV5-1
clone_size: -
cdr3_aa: CASSPDTGTGNNEQFF
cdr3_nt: TGCGCCAGCAGCCCGGACACCGGGACAGGGAACAATGAGCAGTTCTTC

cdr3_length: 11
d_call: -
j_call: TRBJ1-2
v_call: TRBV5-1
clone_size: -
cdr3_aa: CASGAQDGYTF
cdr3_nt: TGCGCCAGCGGGGCGCAGGACGGCTACACCTTC

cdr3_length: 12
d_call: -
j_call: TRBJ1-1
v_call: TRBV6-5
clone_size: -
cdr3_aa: CASSLGVIQAFF
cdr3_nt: TGTGCCAGCAGTTTAGGGGTTATACAAGCTTTCTTT

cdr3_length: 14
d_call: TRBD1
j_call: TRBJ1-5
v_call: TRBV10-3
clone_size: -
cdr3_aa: CASQGQTSNQPQHF
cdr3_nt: TGTGCCTCCCAGGGACAGACTAGCAATCAGCCCCAGCATTTT

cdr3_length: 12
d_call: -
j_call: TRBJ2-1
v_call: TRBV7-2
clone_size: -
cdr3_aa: CASSFYGIEQFF
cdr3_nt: TGTGCCAGCAGCTTCTACGGCATTGAGCAGTTCTTC

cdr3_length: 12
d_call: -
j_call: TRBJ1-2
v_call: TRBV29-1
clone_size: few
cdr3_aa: CSAQGLDYGYTF
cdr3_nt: TGCAGCGCGCAGGGGTTGGACTATGGCTACACCTTC

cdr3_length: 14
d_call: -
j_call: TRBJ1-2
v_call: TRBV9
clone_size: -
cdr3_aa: CASSVTEGSYGYTF
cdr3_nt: TGTGCCAGCAGCGTAACTGAGGGCTCGTATGGCTACACCTTC

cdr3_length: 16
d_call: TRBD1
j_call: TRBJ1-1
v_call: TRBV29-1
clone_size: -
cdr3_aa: CSVENRVGTGDTEAFF
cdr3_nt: TGCAGCGTTGAAAATCGGGTAGGGACAGGGGACACTGAAGCTTTCTTT

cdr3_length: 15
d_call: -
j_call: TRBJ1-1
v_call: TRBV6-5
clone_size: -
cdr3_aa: CASSYNIIPGAEAFF
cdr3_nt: TGTGCCAGCAGTTATAATATTATACCTGGGGCTGAAGCTTTCTTT

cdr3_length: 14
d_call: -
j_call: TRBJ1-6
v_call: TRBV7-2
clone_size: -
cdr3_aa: CASSLGQGDSPLHF
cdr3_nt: TGTGCCAGCAGCCTTGGGCAGGGCGATTCACCCCTCCACTTT

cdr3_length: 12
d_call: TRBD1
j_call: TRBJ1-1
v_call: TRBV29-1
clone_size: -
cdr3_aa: CSARDRNTEAFF
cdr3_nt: TGCAGCGCTCGGGACAGGAACACTGAAGCTTTCTTT

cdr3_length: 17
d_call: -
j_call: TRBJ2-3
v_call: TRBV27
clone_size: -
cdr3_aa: CASSSSRSAGYTDTQYF
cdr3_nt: TGTGCCAGCAGCTCTTCAAGGTCTGCGGGGTACACAGATACGCAGTATTTT

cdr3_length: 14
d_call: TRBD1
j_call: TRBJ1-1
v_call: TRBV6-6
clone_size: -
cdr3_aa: CASRGGTGGEEAFF
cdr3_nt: TGTGCCAGCAGGGGAGGGACAGGGGGTGAGGAAGCTTTCTTT

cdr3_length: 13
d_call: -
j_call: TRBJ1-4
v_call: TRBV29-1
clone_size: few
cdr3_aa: CSVAGALGEKLFF
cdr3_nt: TGCAGCGTAGCAGGGGCCTTAGGCGAAAAACTGTTTTTT

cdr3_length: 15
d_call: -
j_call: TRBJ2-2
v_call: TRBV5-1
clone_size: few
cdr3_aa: CASSLGLSNTGELFF
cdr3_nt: TGCGCCAGCAGCCTGGGACTCTCGAACACCGGGGAGCTGTTTTTT

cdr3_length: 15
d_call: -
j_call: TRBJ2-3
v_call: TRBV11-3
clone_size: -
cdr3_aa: CASSYPGLSTDTQYF
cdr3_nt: TGTGCCAGCAGCTATCCCGGACTAAGCACAGATACGCAGTATTTT

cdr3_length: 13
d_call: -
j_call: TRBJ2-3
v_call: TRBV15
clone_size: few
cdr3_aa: CATSRIREDTQYF
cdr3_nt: TGTGCCACCAGCAGAATACGGGAAGATACGCAGTATTTT

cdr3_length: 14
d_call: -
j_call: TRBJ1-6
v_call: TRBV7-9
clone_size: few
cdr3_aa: CASSLDGQNSPLHF
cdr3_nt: TGTGCCAGCAGCTTAGACGGTCAGAATTCACCCCTCCACTTT

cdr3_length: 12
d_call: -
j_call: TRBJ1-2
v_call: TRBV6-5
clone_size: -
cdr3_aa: CATKGVLGVYTF
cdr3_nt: TGTGCCACCAAAGGGGTTCTCGGGGTCTACACCTTC

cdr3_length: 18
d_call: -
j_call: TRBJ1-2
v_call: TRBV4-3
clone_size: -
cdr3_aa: CASSQDSILSSYNYGYTF
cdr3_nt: TGCGCCAGCAGCCAAGATAGTATCCTGTCGTCCTACAACTATGGCTACACCTTC

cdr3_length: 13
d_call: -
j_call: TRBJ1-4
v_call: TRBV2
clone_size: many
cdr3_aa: CASRGAGGEKLFF
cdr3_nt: TGTGCCAGCAGGGGGGCTGGAGGTGAAAAACTGTTTTTT

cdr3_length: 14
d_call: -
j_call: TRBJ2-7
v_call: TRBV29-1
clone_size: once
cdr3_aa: CSAGLSRSSYEQYF
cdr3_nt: TGCAGCGCCGGACTCTCTAGGAGCTCCTACGAGCAGTACTTC

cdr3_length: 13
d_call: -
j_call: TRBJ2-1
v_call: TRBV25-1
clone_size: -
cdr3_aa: CASSVARLVEQFF
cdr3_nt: TGTGCCAGCAGTGTGGCCCGGTTGGTTGAGCAGTTCTTC

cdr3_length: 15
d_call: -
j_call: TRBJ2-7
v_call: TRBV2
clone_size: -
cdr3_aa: CASSAQGGTNYEQYF
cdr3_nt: TGTGCCAGCAGTGCCCAAGGAGGGACGAACTACGAGCAGTACTTC

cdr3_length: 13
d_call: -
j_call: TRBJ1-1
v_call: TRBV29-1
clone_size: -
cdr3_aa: CSAAQSLTSEAFF
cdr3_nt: TGCAGCGCCGCGCAGTCCCTAACATCTGAAGCTTTCTTT

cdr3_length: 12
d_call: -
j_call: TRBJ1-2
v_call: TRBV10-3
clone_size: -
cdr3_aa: CAIKDRDYGYTF
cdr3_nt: TGTGCCATCAAGGACAGAGACTATGGCTACACCTTC

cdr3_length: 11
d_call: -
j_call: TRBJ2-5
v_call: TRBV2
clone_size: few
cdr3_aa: CASRLRETQYF
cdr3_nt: TGTGCCAGCAGGCTGAGGGAGACCCAGTACTTC

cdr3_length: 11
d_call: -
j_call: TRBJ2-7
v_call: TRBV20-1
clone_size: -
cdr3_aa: CSARVMNEQYF
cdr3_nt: TGCAGTGCTAGAGTTATGAACGAGCAGTACTTC

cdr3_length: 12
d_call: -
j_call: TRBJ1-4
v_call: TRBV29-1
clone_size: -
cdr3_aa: CSVVSRDEKLFF
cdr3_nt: TGCAGCGTTGTAAGCCGCGACGAAAAACTGTTTTTT

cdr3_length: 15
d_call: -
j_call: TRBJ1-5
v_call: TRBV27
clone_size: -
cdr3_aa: CASSKRDRANQPQHF
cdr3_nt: TGTGCCAGCAGCAAAAGAGACAGAGCAAATCAGCCCCAGCATTTT

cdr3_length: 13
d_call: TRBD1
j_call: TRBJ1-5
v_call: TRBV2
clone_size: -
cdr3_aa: CASRTGGNQPQHF
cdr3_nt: TGTGCCAGCAGGACAGGGGGCAATCAGCCCCAGCATTTT

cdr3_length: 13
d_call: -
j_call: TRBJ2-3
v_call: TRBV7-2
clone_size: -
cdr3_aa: CASSPRTADTQYF
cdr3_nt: TGTGCCAGCAGCCCCAGGACAGCAGATACGCAGTATTTT

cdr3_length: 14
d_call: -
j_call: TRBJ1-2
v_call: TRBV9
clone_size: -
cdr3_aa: CASSPIVGYDGYTF
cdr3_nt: TGTGCCAGCAGCCCGATTGTGGGGTACGATGGCTACACCTTC

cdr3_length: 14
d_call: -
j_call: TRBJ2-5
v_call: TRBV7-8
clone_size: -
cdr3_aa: CASSDSGGGKTQYF
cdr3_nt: TGTGCCAGCAGCGACTCGGGGGGCGGGAAGACCCAGTACTTC

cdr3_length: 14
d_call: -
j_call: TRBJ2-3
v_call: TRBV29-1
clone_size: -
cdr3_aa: CSVDSLVDWDTQYF
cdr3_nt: TGCAGCGTTGACTCTCTTGTTGATTGGGATACGCAGTATTTT

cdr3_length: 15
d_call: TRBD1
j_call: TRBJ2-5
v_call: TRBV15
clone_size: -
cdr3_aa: CATSSPTGGGETQYF
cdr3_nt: TGTGCCACCAGCAGCCCCACAGGGGGCGGGGAGACCCAGTACTTC

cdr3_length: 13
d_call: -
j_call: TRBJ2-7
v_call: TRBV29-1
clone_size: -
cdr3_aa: CSVVVGRLYEQYF
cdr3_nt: TGCAGCGTTGTAGTTGGCAGGCTCTACGAGCAGTACTTC

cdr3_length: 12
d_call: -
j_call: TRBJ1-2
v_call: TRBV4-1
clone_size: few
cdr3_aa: CASSQEGYGYTF
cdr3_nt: TGCGCCAGCAGCCAAGAAGGATATGGCTACACCTTC

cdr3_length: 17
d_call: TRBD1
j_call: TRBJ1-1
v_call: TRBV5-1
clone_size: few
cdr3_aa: CASSLGAIGTGRPEAFF
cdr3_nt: TGCGCCAGCAGCTTGGGCGCTATCGGGACAGGGAGGCCTGAAGCTTTCTTT

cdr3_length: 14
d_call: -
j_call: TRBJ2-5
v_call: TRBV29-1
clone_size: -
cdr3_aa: CSVGQLMLQETQYF
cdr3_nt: TGCAGCGTTGGCCAATTGATGCTCCAAGAGACCCAGTACTTC

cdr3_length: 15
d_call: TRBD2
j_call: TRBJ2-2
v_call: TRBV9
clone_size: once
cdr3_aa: CASSVAGGRTGELFF
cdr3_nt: TGTGCCAGCAGCGTAGCGGGGGGGCGCACCGGGGAGCTGTTTTTT

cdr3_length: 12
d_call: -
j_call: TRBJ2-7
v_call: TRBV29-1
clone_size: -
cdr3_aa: CSVEDYPYEQYF
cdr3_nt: TGCAGCGTTGAGGACTACCCCTACGAGCAGTACTTC

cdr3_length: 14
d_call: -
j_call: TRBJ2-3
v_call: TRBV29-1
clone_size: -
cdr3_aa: CSIPRRGPSDTQYF
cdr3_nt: TGCAGCATCCCCCGGCGGGGTCCCTCAGATACGCAGTATTTT